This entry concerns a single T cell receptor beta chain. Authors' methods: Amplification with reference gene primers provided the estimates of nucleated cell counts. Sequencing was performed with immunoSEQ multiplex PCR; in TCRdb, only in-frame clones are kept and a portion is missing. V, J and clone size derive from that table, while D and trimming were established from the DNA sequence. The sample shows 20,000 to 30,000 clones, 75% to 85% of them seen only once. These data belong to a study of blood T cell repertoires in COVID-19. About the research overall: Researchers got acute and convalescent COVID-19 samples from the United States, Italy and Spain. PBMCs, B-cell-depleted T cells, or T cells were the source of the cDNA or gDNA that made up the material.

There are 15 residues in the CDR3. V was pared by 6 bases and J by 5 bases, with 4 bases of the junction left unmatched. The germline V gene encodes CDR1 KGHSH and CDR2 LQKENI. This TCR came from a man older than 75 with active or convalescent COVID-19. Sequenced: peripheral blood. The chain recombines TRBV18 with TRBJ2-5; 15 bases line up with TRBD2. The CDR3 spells CASSPGLAGGETQYF. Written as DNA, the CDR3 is TGTGCCAGCTCGCCGGGACTAGCGGGGGGTGAGACCCAGTACTTC.